The clone carrying this T cell receptor (beta chain) came up many times. Its specificity is unknown. V shed 4 bases and J shed 5 bases, with 8 bases lying between them. Germline V gene lookup returns CDR1 MGHDK and CDR2 SYGVNS. The CDR3 extends over 12 amino acids. Amplified regions were TCR beta CDR3 sequences from RNA transcripts. Researchers ran a first-round RT-PCR on the TCR CDR3 using the HTBI primer set. MiXCR was run by TCRdb on the multiplex PCR reads, yielding one entry per CDR3 protein. The data hold hundreds of thousands of distinct CDR3 sequences, with less than 20% observed a single time. The source of the sample is a study of T cells in Graves' hyperthyroidism and ophthalmopathy. The overall study: Upon initial diagnosis and before any treatment, peripheral blood was collected. Study results and limitations: Blood held most thyroid clonotypes expanded above 0.001 frequency.

Sequencing was carried out using blood. This chain links TRBV25-1 with TRBJ1-1; D gene ambiguous. This receptor was taken from a young woman with Graves' hyperthyroidism that later progressed to Graves' ophthalmopathy. The CDR3 nucleotides are TGTGCCAGCAGTGGAAAACGGACTGAAGCTTTCTTT. Translating gives CASSGKRTEAFF.